Detailed here is one TCR beta chain. Here immunoSEQ multiplex PCR was the method, and the copy in TCRdb shows in-frame clones only, minus some. The profile shows about 78,000 clones, 80% of them singletons. The CDR3 length is 17 residues. V gave up 6 bases and J gave up 3 bases, with 21 bases separating them. Germline values: CDR1 MDHEN, CDR2 SYDVKM. This sample stems from a study of T cell clones after liver transplantation. About the study: A pre-transplant mixed lymphocyte reaction with TCRbeta sequencing defined graft-donor-reactive clones followed in post-transplant blood.

The V and J genes are TRBV28 and TRBJ1-5, with D possibly being TRBD1 (6 bases). The sequence was collected from a human donor who received a liver transplant. Sequencing was performed on CD4+ T cells from blood, taken before liver transplant. The CDR3 coding sequence is TGTGCCAGCAGGCAGGGGCCGTACTCATCTGCCAATCAGCCCCAGCATTTT. Translated: CASRQGPYSSANQPQHF. The variable domain in full, with the rest retrieved from reference TRBV28 and TRBJ1-5, is DVKVTQSSRYLVKRTGEKVFLECVQDMDHENMFWYRQDPGLGLRLIYFSYDVKMKEKGDIPEGYSVSREKKERFSLILESASTNQTSMYLCASRQGPYSSANQPQHFGDGTRLSIL.